This T cell receptor (beta chain) stems from a study of blood T cells in healthy people across ages. Whole-study results and caveats: While age rose, TCR beta diversity per million T cells dropped in a roughly linear way.

Losses at the gene ends were 6 bases for V and 3 bases for J; bases not matched to a gene: 15. This CDR3 is 17 amino acids long. Germline CDR1 MNHEY, CDR2 SVGAGI. This clonotype was detected a few times. The antigen remains undetermined. Primed by a sample-barcoded 5' primer and a J-beta primer mix, a second PCR proceeded for about 6 to 11 cycles. TCRdb re-called the 5' RACE reads through MiXCR, storing one row per CDR3 protein. The repertoire holds 500,000 to 650,000 distinct CDR3 sequences, with about 26% as singletons. Around 9.4 milliliters was the volume of peripheral blood drawn from each donor. The sample was also reused in another study, on T cells of mothers and their children.

This sequence originates from a boy between 2 and 10 years old in good health. Sequencing was carried out using blood. The J gene is TRBJ2-3, the V gene TRBV6-5; TRBD1 aligns across 7 bases. This CDR3 reads CASRFSHGARGTDTQYF. The DNA for the CDR3 is TGTGCCAGCAGGTTTTCCCACGGGGCCAGGGGGACAGATACGCAGTATTTT.